One and the same sample provided the 2 T cell receptor beta chains below, sequenced in a study of cytomegalovirus exposure and HLA in healthy donors. The PCR used 60 Vbeta and 13 Jbeta primers. Repertoires were generated with immunoSEQ multiplex PCR, while TCRdb's copy carries only in-frame clones and drops some. This sample has roughly 140,000 clones, with roughly 82% found just once. Sequencing was carried out using PBMCs. These receptors were obtained from a man aged 25 to 40 in good health and CMV-seropositive.

The V gene is TRBV13, the J gene TRBJ2-3; 9 bases map to TRBD2. V lost 5 bases and J lost 1; bases outside the gene matches: 19. The CDR3 spans 20 residues. Germline V lookup: CDR1 PRHDT, CDR2 FYEKMQ (reference sequence). CDR3 sequence: CASSLRTWIAGVSGTDTQYF. CDR3 nucleotides: TGTGCCAGCAGCCTCCGCACATGGATAGCGGGAGTCTCGGGCACAGATACGCAGTATTTT.

This clone was seen a handful of times. V gene TRBV29-1 combines with J gene TRBJ2-5; D is undetermined. Looked up from germline, CDR1 is SQVTM and CDR2 is ANQGSEA. V gave up 8 bases and J gave up 5 bases, with 15 bases separating them. The CDR3 is 12 amino acids. The CDR3 nucleotides read TGCAGCTCCATCCTGACCGGGGAGACCCAGTACTTC. Amino acid sequence: CSSILTGETQYF.